One and the same sample provided the 30 T cell receptor beta chains below, sequenced in a study of blood T cells in healthy people across ages. The use of a sample-barcoded 5' primer and a J-beta primer mix characterized a second PCR of roughly 7 to 12 cycles. TCRdb passed the 5' RACE reads through MiXCR, listing each CDR3 protein once. The sample carries about 720,000 distinct CDR3 sequences, about a fifth recorded once. Material: blood. These receptors were obtained from a man in his 70s in good health.

The chain employs TRBV6-2 or TRBV6-3 and TRBJ2-3; tentatively, D is TRBD2 (6 bases). Germline values: CDR1 MNHEY, CDR2 SVGEGT. There are 16 residues in the CDR3. The V end was cut by 4 bases, the J end by 0 bases, with 14 bases between. CDR3 sequence (DNA): TGTGCCAGCAGTTCCCCCGGGGGTGCTAGCACAGATACGCAGTATTTT. Translated, it gives CASSSPGGASTDTQYF.

In its sample, this clonotype was seen a few times. The gene calls are TRBV5-5 and TRBJ2-7, with D tentatively TRBD1 (6 bases). The V end lost 3 bases, the J end lost 0 bases, and 10 bases lay between the germline ends. This CDR3 spans 14 amino acids. Germline V lookup: CDR1 SGHKS, CDR2 YYEKEE (reference sequence). CDR3 in DNA: TGTGCCAGCAGCTGGACAGCGGCCTCCTACGAGCAGTACTTC. Amino acids: CASSWTAASYEQYF.

The chain is built from TRBV3-1 and TRBJ2-3, with D possibly being TRBD1 (6 bases). Germline values: CDR1 LGHDT, CDR2 YNNKEL (reference sequence). The CDR3 runs 14 residues. Between the trimmed V and J ends, which lost 4 bases and 6 bases, there was a span of 14 bases. The CDR3 DNA reads TGTGCCAGCAGCCCTCTCCAGGGGCGTGATACGCAGTATTTT. This sequence encodes CASSPLQGRDTQYF.

The chain uses TRBV12-3 or TRBV12-4 and TRBJ1-2, with no clear D. Trimming took off 2 bases at V and 4 bases at J, with 11 bases between the two ends. CDR3 size: 14 residues. The CDR3 region is CASSLRWRSYGYTF. As DNA, the CDR3 is TGTGCCAGCAGTTTAAGGTGGCGGTCCTATGGCTACACCTTC.

The CDR3 DNA is TGCGCCAGCAGCTCTCGGGGACTAGCGGGCGGGGAGCTGTTTTTT. It translates to CASSSRGLAGGELFF. The chain employs TRBV5-1 and TRBJ2-2; 12 bases agree with TRBD2. Per germline, CDR1 SGHRS and CDR2 YFSETQ. There are 15 residues in the CDR3. Trimming removed 3 bases from V and 7 bases from J; junction bases left unmatched: 4.

The V and J genes are TRBV29-1 and TRBJ2-3; 11 positions match TRBD2. Germline V CDR1 and CDR2: SQVTM, ANQGSEA. V gave up 6 bases and J gave up 3 bases; unmatched junction bases: 5. The length of the CDR3 is 14 residues. The CDR3 reads CSVATSGTTDTQYF. The CDR3 nucleotides read TGCAGCGTCGCGACTAGCGGGACTACAGATACGCAGTATTTT.

This clonotype has only a few counts. The J gene is TRBJ2-1, the V gene TRBV11-2, with D uncertain. The CDR3 loop spans 12 amino acids. CDR1 SGHAT and CDR2 FQNNGV come from the germline V gene. V shed 0 bases and J shed 15 bases, with 12 bases lying between them. CDR3 DNA sequence: TGTGCCAGCAGCTTAGACGGCCGTGAACGGTTCTTC. It encodes CASSLDGRERFF. The variable domain in full, completed from reference TRBV11-2 and TRBJ2-1, reads EAGVAQSPRYKIIEKRQSVAFWCNPISGHATLYWYQQILGQGPKLLIQFQNNGVVDDSQLPKDRFSAERLKGVDSTLKIQPAKLEDSAVYLCASSLDGRERFFGPGTRLTVL.

V is TRBV13 and J is TRBJ2-7; tentatively, D is TRBD2 (5 bases). The CDR3 is 14 residues long. Deletions cut 2 bases from V and 2 bases from J, with 10 bases between. Germline V gene sequence: CDR1 PRHDT, CDR2 FYEKMQ (reference sequence). As DNA, the CDR3 is TGTGCCAGCAGCTTATCGGGAAACCCCTACGAGCAGTACTTC. Translation: CASSLSGNPYEQYF.

This chain connects TRBV11-3 to TRBJ2-5; 7 bases match TRBD2. Judging by the DNA end, TRBJ2-1 fits better; the J call may be wrong. Germline V gives CDR1 SGHNT, CDR2 YENEEA. The CDR3 contains 17 residues. CDR3 nucleotide sequence: TGTGCCAGCAGCCGGCGGGAGAGGAAAGTGGAGTTCTATGAGCAGTTCTTC. This sequence encodes CASSRRERKVEFYEQFF.

The chain combines TRBV5-1 with TRBJ2-2; TRBD1 agrees at 7 bases. CDR3 length: 20 residues. Germline values: CDR1 SGHRS, CDR2 YFSETQ. J lost 0 bases, V lost 4 bases, and 18 bases had no gene match. CDR3 sequence: CASSIGYTGVQFANTGELFF. The CDR3 nucleotides are TGCGCCAGCAGCATCGGATACACAGGGGTACAGTTCGCGAACACCGGGGAGCTGTTTTTT.

This clonotype has more than one count but fewer than ten. The gene calls are TRBV14 and TRBJ1-4; D unclear. V was shortened by 1 base and J by 7 bases, with 7 bases between the two germline ends. Per the germline V gene, CDR1 is SGHDN and CDR2 is FVKESK. This CDR3 has 13 residues. The CDR3: CASSQVGTEKLFF. The CDR3 bases are TGTGCCAGCAGCCAAGTGGGAACTGAAAAACTGTTTTTT. The full variable domain, completed using reference TRBV14 and TRBJ1-4, is EAGVTQFPSHSVIEKGQTVTLRCDPISGHDNLYWYRRVMGKEIKFLLHFVKESKQDESGMPNNRFLAERTGGTYSTLKVQPAELEDSGVYFCASSQVGTEKLFFGSGTQLSVL.

This clonotype was detected only a few times. The V gene is TRBV20-1, the J gene TRBJ2-2, with 11 bases fitting TRBD1. The CDR3 spans 15 residues. Germline CDR1 and CDR2: DFQATT and SNEGSKA (reference sequence). The V gene end was trimmed by 3 bases and the J gene end by 5 bases; junction bases not matched to a gene: 5. CDR3 nucleotide sequence: TGCAGTGCTAGGGGCGGGACAGGGGGGACCGGGGAGCTGTTTTTT. It yields the protein CSARGGTGGTGELFF.

In its sample, this clonotype was seen a few times. The chain combines TRBV28 with TRBJ1-2, with D unresolved. Germline V gene sequence: CDR1 MDHEN, CDR2 SYDVKM. The CDR3 is 12 residues long. V shed 3 bases and J shed 5 bases, with 7 bases lying between them. CDR3 DNA: TGTGCCAGCAGTTTCGCGGGGTATGGCTACACCTTC. It is translated as CASSFAGYGYTF.

For the CDR3, the DNA is TGTGCCATTCAAGCGGGAGGGCCAACAGATACGCAGTATTTT. Encoded protein: CAIQAGGPTDTQYF. The chain combines TRBV10-3 with TRBJ2-3; 10 positions match TRBD2. This CDR3 region has 14 residues. J lost 3 bases, V lost 9 bases, and 6 bases had no gene match. Per germline, CDR1 ENHRY and CDR2 SYGVKD.

This clonotype was observed a handful of times. The chain combines TRBV24-1 with TRBJ2-5; 7 nucleotides line up with TRBD2. The CDR3 is 15 amino acids. J lost 2 bases, V lost 3 bases, and 5 bases had no gene match. Germline V gene sequence: CDR1 KGHDR, CDR2 SFDVKD. CDR3 residues: CATSDSGVLQETQYF. The CDR3 DNA reads TGTGCCACCAGTGATAGCGGGGTTTTACAAGAGACCCAGTACTTC.

The CDR3 spells CASSALAPNEQFF. CDR3 sequence (DNA): TGTGCCAGCAGCGCGCTAGCGCCCAATGAGCAGTTCTTC. V gene TRBV9 combines with J gene TRBJ2-1, with D maybe TRBD2 (6 bases). The CDR3 length is 13 residues. Trimming left V 3 bases short and J 6 bases short, with 10 bases between. In germline, CDR1 is SGDLS, CDR2 YYNGEE.

This clonotype appeared a few times. CDR3: CASSLGLSSPLHF. DNA of the CDR3: TGTGCCAGCAGTTTGGGTTTAAGTTCACCCCTCCACTTT. V and J are TRBV12-3 or TRBV12-4 and TRBJ1-6; D gene unclear. V was clipped by 3 bases and J by 9 bases, with 9 bases between them. The CDR3 loop spans 13 amino acids.

CDR3 in amino acids: CASSPQGQAGGELFF. The CDR3 DNA is TGTGCCAGCAGCCCCCAAGGACAGGCGGGCGGGGAGCTGTTTTTT. The V gene is TRBV13, the J gene TRBJ2-2, with 7 bases identical to TRBD1. Germline V CDR1 and CDR2: PRHDT, FYEKMQ (reference sequence). The V and J ends lost 5 bases and 7 bases, in that order; junction bases with no gene match: 10. The CDR3 extends over 15 amino acids.

J is TRBJ2-5 and V is TRBV12-3 or TRBV12-4, with 7 positions matching TRBD2. J lost 5 bases, V lost 8 bases, and 5 bases had no gene match. This CDR3 spans 12 amino acids. This CDR3 reads CASSGTTETQYF. The DNA for the CDR3 is TGTGCCAGCTCCGGGACTACCGAGACCCAGTACTTC.

This rearrangement joins TRBV24-1 to TRBJ2-2; 11 nucleotides agree with TRBD2. Trimming at V came to 12 bases and at J to 5 bases, leaving 10 bases not matched to a gene. The CDR3 is 15 residues long. CDR1 KGHDR and CDR2 SFDVKD come from the germline V gene. The CDR3 here is CASVTSGTGTGELFF. CDR3 nucleotide sequence: TGTGCCTCGGTGACTAGCGGGACCGGAACCGGGGAGCTGTTTTTT.

V and J are TRBV12-3 or TRBV12-4 and TRBJ2-4; 7 bases agree with TRBD1. The J segment lost 6 bases and the V segment lost 5 bases, leaving 7 bases of the junction unmatched. The CDR3 is 14 residues long. The CDR3 nucleotides read TGTGCCAGCAGTCGACAGGGAGATCTAAACATTCAGTACTTC. Protein: CASSRQGDLNIQYF.

The table lists this clonotype with a few counts. The V gene is TRBV20-1, the J gene TRBJ1-1; 11 bases map to TRBD1. This CDR3 is 14 amino acids long. Germline loops: CDR1 DFQATT, CDR2 SNEGSKA (reference sequence). V was pared by 3 bases and J by 4 bases, with 4 bases of the junction left unmatched. The CDR3 loop is CSARAGTGGTEAFF. CDR3 nucleotides: TGCAGTGCTAGGGCCGGGACAGGGGGCACTGAAGCTTTCTTT.

This clonotype was seen a single time. The chain employs TRBV7-9 and TRBJ1-1; tentatively, D is TRBD1 (6 bases). V was pared by 1 base and J by 3 bases, with 15 bases between. This CDR3 is 16 amino acids long. Germline CDR1 reads SEHNR; CDR2 reads FQNEAQ (reference sequence). CDR3 protein: CASSLGRGGWDTEAFF. CDR3 nucleotides: TGTGCCAGCAGCTTAGGTAGGGGGGGCTGGGACACTGAAGCTTTCTTT.

The CDR3 loop reads CSARVQEWVGELFF. In nucleotides, the CDR3 is TGCAGTGCTAGAGTCCAAGAATGGGTCGGGGAGCTGTTTTTT. This chain connects TRBV20-1 to TRBJ2-2, with D hard to call. The CDR3 loop spans 14 amino acids. V dropped 1 base and J dropped 7 bases, with 13 bases sitting between them. Per germline, CDR1 DFQATT and CDR2 SNEGSKA (reference sequence).

The chain combines TRBV19 with TRBJ1-5; unclear D gene. The V end was cut by 8 bases, the J end by 4 bases, with 12 bases between. There are 13 residues in the CDR3. The germline V gene has CDR1 LNHDA and CDR2 SQIVND (reference sequence). This CDR3 reads CASGQEINQPQHF. The CDR3, as DNA: TGTGCCAGTGGGCAGGAGATAAATCAGCCCCAGCATTTT.

The CDR3 here is CASSVDTQETQYF. In DNA form, the CDR3 reads TGTGCCAGCAGCGTAGACACCCAAGAGACCCAGTACTTC. The chain couples TRBV9 to TRBJ2-7; no clear D. The end of the DNA is better explained by TRBJ2-5, so the J call may be wrong. Germline CDR1 SGDLS, CDR2 YYNGEE. The CDR3 runs to 13 residues.

This rearrangement joins TRBV27 to TRBJ2-5, with a tentative D call TRBD2 (7 bases). The J call may be mistaken, given a closer DNA end match to TRBJ2-7. The CDR3 extends over 14 amino acids. In germline, CDR1 is MNHEY, CDR2 SMNVEV (reference sequence). The CDR3 region has the DNA TGTGCCAGCAGTTTACGCGGGGGCCCTTACGAGCAGTACTTC. Translating gives CASSLRGGPYEQYF.

The genes are TRBV19 and TRBJ2-3; D gene unclear. The V gene lost 6 bases and the J gene lost 0 bases, with 16 bases spanning the gap. CDR1 is LNHDA, CDR2 SQIVND, per germline (reference sequence). The CDR3 is 16 amino acids. CDR3 coding DNA: TGTGCCAGTAGCCCCCAGCTCTGGGGTAGCACAGATACGCAGTATTTT. It is translated as CASSPQLWGSTDTQYF.

This clonotype was seen a few times. The J gene is TRBJ1-2, the V gene TRBV18; no clear D. Germline CDR1 KGHSH, CDR2 LQKENI. V lost 3 bases to trimming and J lost 6 bases, with 14 bases between them. This CDR3 has 14 residues. CDR3 coding DNA: TGTGCCAGCTCACCGATGACGGCCGTGCATGGCTACACCTTC. It specifies CASSPMTAVHGYTF.

A word on this clonotype: A much larger clone lies a single base off, so this may be a read error. The chain joins TRBV20-1 to TRBJ2-2; maybe TRBD1 (6 bases). Germline values: CDR1 DFQATT, CDR2 SNEGSKA (reference sequence). The CDR3 is 14 amino acids. The CDR3 nucleotides are TGCAGTGCTAGTCGGGCAGGGGACACCCGGGAGCTGTTTTTT. Its translation: CSASRAGDTRELFF.